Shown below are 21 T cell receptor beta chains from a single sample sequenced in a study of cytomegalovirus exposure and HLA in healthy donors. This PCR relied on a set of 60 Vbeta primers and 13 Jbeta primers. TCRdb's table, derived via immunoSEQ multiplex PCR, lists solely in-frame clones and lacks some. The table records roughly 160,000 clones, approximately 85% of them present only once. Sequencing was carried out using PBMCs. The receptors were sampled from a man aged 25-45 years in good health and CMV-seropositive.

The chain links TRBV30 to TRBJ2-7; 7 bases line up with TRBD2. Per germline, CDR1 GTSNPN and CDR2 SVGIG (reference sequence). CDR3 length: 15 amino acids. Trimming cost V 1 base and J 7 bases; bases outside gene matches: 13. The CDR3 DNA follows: TGTGCCTGGAGTGAACCAGTGGCGGGAGAAGGTGAGCAGTACTTC. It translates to CAWSEPVAGEGEQYF. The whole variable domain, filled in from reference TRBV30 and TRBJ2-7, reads SQTIHQWPATLVQPVGSPLSLECTVEGTSNPNLYWYRQAAGRGLQLLFYSVGIGQISSEVPQNLSASRPQDRQFILSSKKLLLSDSGFYLCAWSEPVAGEGEQYFGPGTRLTVT.

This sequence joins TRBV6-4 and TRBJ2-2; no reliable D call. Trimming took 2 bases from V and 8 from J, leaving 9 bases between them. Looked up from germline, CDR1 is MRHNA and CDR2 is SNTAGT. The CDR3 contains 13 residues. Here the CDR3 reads CASSDTPQGELFF. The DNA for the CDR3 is TGTGCCAGCAGTGACACCCCTCAGGGGGAGCTGTTTTTT.

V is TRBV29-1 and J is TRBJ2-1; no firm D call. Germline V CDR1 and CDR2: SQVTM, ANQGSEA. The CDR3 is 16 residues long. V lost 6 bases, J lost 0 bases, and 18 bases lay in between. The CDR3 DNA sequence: TGCAGCGTAGAAAATCCTAGGCCAAGCTCCTACAATGAGCAGTTCTTC. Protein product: CSVENPRPSSYNEQFF.

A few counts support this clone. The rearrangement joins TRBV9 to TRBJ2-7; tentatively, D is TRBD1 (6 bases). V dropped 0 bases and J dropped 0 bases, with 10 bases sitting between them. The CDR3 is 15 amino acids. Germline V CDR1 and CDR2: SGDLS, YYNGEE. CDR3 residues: CASSVGDTRSYEQYF. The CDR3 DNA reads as TGTGCCAGCAGCGTAGGGGACACTCGCTCCTACGAGCAGTACTTC. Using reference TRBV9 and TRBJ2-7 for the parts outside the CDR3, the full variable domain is DSGVTQTPKHLITATGQRVTLRCSPRSGDLSVYWYQQSLDQGLQFLIQYYNGEERAKGNILERFSAQQFPDLHSELNLSSLELGDSALYFCASSVGDTRSYEQYFGPGTRLTVT.

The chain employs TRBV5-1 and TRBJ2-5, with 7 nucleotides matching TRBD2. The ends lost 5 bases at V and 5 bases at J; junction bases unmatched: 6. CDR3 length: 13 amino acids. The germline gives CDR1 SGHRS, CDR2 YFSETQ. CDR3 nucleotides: TGCGCCAGCAGTAGGGAGGGCCTGGAGACCCAGTACTTC. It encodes CASSREGLETQYF.

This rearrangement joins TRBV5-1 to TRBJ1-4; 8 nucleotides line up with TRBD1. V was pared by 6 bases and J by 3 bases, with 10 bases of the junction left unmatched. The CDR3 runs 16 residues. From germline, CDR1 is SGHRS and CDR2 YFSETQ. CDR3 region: CASTSGRQGSNEKLFF. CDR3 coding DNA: TGCGCCAGCACTTCTGGACGACAGGGGTCTAATGAAAAACTGTTTTTT.

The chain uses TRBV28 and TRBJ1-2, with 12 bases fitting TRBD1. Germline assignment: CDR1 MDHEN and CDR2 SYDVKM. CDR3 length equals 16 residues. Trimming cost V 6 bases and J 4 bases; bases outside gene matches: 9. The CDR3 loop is CASRFRGTGGSYGYTF. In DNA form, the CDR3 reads TGTGCCAGCAGATTCCGCGGGACAGGGGGCTCCTATGGCTACACCTTC.

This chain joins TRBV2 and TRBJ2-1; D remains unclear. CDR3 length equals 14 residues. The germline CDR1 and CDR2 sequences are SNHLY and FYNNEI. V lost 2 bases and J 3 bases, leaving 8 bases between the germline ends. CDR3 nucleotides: TGTGCCAGCAGTGAATTCCAACTCTACAATGAGCAGTTCTTC. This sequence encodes CASSEFQLYNEQFF.

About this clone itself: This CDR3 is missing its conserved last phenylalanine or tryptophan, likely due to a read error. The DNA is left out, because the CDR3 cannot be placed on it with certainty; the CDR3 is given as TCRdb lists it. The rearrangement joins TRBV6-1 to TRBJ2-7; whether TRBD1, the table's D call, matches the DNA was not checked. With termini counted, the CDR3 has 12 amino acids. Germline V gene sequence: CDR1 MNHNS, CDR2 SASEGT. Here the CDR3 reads CASRDLQGPSLL.

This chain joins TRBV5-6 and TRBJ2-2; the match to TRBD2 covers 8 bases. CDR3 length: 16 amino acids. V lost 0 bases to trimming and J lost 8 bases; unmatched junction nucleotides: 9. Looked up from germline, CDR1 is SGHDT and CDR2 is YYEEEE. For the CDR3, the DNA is TGTGCCAGCAGCTTGGCGGGGGGGGGATCGTCTGGGGAGCTGTTTTTT. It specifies CASSLAGGGSSGELFF.

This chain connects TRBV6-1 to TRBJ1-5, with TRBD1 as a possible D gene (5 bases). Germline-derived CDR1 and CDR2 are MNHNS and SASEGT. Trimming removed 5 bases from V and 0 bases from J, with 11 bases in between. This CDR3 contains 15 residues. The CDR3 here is CASSPDTFSNQPQHF. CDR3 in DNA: TGTGCCAGCAGTCCGGACACGTTTAGCAATCAGCCCCAGCATTTT.

The CDR3 region is CASSFSGNYEQFF. The CDR3 nucleotides read TGCGCCAGCAGCTTTAGCGGGAACTATGAGCAGTTCTTC. The rearrangement joins TRBV5-1 to TRBJ2-1; 8 bases are shared with TRBD2. The CDR3 covers 13 residues. CDR1 is SGHRS and CDR2 is YFSETQ in the germline V gene. With 2 bases clipped from V and 8 bases from J, the junction kept 3 bases outside the gene matches.

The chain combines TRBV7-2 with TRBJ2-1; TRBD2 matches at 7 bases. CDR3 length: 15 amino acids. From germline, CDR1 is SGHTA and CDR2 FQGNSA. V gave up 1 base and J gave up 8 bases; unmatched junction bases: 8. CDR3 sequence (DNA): TGTGCCAGCAGCTTAGGTGGACTAGGCGGCGATGAGCAGTTCTTC. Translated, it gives CASSLGGLGGDEQFF. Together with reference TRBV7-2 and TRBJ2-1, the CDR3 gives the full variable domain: GAGVSQSPSNKVTEKGKDVELRCDPISGHTALYWYRQSLGQGLEFLIYFQGNSAPDKSGLPSDRFSAERTGGSVSTLTIQRTQQEDSAVYLCASSLGGLGGDEQFFGPGTRLTVL.

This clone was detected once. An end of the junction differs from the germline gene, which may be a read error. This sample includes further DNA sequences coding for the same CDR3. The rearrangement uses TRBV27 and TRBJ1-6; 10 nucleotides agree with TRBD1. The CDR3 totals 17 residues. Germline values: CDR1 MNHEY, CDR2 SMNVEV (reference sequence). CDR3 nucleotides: TGTGCCAGCAGTTTTTTGACAGGGGGCGTCTATAATTCCCCCCTCCACTTT. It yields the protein CASSFLTGGVYNSPLHF.

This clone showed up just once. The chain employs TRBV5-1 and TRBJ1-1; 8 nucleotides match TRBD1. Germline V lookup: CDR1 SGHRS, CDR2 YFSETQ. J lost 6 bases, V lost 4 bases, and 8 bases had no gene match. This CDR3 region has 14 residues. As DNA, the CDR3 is TGCGCCAGCAGCGACGACAGGGGTTATTCTGAAGCTTTCTTT. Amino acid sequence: CASSDDRGYSEAFF.

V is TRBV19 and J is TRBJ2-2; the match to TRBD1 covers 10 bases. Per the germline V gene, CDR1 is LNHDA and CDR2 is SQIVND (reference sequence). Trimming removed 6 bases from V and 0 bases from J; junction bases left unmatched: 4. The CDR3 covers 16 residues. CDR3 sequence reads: CASRGQGFANTGELFF. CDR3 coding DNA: TGTGCCAGTAGGGGACAGGGGTTCGCGAACACCGGGGAGCTGTTTTTT.

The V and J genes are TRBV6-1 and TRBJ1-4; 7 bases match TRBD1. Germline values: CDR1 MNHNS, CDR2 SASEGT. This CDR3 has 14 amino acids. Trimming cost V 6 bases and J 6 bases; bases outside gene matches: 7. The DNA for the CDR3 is TGTGCCAGCAGGCCTCCAGGGGGATATGAAAAACTGTTTTTT. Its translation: CASRPPGGYEKLFF.

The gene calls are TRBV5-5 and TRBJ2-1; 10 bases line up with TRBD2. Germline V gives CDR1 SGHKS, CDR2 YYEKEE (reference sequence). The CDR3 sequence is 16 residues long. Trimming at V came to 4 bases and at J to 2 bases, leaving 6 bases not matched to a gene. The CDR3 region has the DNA TGTGCCAGCAGCACAATGAGCGGGGGGGCCTACAATGAGCAGTTCTTC. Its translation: CASSTMSGGAYNEQFF.

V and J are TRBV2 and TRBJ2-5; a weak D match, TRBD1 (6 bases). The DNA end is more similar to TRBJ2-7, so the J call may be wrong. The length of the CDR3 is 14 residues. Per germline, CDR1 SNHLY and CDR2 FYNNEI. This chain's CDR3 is CASSLRDNVHEQYF. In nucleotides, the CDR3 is TGTGCCAGCAGCCTCCGGGACAACGTCCACGAGCAGTACTTC.

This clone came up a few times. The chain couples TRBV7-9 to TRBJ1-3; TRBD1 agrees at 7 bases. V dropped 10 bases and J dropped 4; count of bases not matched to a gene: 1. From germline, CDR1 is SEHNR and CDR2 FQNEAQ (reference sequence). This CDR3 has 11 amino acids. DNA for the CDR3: TGTGCCACGGGACAGGGAAACACCATATATTTT. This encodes CATGQGNTIYF.

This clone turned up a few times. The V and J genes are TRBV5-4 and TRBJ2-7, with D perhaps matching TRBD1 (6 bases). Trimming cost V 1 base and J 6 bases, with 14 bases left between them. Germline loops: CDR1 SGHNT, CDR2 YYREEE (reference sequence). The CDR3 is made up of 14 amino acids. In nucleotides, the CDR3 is TGTGCCAGCAGCTTGAACGAGGGGGACCCCGAGCAGTACGTC. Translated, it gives CASSLNEGDPEQYV.